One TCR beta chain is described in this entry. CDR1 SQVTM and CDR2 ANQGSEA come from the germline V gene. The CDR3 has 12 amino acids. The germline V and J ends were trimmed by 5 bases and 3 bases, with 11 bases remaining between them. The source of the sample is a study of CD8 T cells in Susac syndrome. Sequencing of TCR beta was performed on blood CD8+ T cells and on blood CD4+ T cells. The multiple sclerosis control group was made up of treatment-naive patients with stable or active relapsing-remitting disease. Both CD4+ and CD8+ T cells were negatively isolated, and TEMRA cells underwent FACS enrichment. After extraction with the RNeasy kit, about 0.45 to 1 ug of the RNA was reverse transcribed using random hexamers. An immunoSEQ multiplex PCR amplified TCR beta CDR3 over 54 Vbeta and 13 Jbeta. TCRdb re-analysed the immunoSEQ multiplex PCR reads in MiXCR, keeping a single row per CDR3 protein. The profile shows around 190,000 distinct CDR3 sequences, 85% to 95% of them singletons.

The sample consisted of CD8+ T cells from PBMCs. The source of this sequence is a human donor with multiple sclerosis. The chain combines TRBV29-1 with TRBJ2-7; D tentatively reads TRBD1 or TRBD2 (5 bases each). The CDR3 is CSVTGTYYEQYF. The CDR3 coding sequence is TGCAGCGTTACCGGGACCTACTACGAGCAGTACTTC.